The rows below give T cell receptor beta chains drawn from one sample of a study of OX40 agonist ivuxolimab in advanced cancers. Data came from immunoSEQ multiplex PCR; TCRdb stores just in-frame clones and leaves some out. Of more than 9,000 clones listed, about nine tenths are singletons. The sequences come from CD4+ or CD8+ T cells sorted from blood, collected in a trial of the OX40 agonist ivuxolimab. These receptor sequences come from an adult with an advanced solid tumor such as melanoma, head and neck, liver or kidney cancer. Each CDR3 is given with its conserved first and last residue. The D gene is left open where the match is weak.

d_gene: NA
v_gene: TRBV12-2
j_gene: TRBJ2-5
CDR3aa: CASRPGTSGGADKETQYF

d_gene: TRBD1
v_gene: TRBV9
j_gene: TRBJ1-5
CDR3aa: CASSRGGGNQPQHF

d_gene: TRBD1
v_gene: TRBV4-2
j_gene: TRBJ1-2
CDR3aa: CASSRPGDRERNSNYGYTF

d_gene: TRBD1
v_gene: TRBV5-1
j_gene: TRBJ1-1
CDR3aa: CASSLGQGTHTEAFF

d_gene: NA
v_gene: TRBV2
j_gene: TRBJ1-5
CDR3aa: CASSETSDSNQPQHF

d_gene: NA
v_gene: TRBV19
j_gene: TRBJ1-5
CDR3aa: CASSIGGGSNQPQHF

d_gene: NA
v_gene: TRBV5-4
j_gene: TRBJ1-1
CDR3aa: CASSLQNTEAFF

d_gene: TRBD2
v_gene: TRBV5-1
j_gene: TRBJ2-1
CDR3aa: CASSRGLAGAYNEQFF

d_gene: NA
v_gene: TRBV21-1
j_gene: TRBJ1-1
CDR3aa: CASSKEGDMNTEAFF

d_gene: NA
v_gene: TRBV7-9
j_gene: TRBJ2-7
CDR3aa: CASSLTLGQSYEQYF

d_gene: TRBD1
v_gene: TRBV27
j_gene: TRBJ2-7
CDR3aa: CASGNRGLRYEQYF

d_gene: TRBD1
v_gene: TRBV9
j_gene: TRBJ2-3
CDR3aa: CASRGQGDTQYF

d_gene: TRBD2
v_gene: TRBV4-2
j_gene: TRBJ2-3
CDR3aa: CASSPRGHSGGGGDTQYF

d_gene: NA
v_gene: TRBV9
j_gene: TRBJ1-1
CDR3aa: CASSPRWVDTEAFF

d_gene: NA
v_gene: TRBV10-3
j_gene: TRBJ2-5
CDR3aa: CAISMGGADELQETQYF

d_gene: TRBD2
v_gene: TRBV19
j_gene: TRBJ2-7
CDR3aa: CASSFSGASYEQYF

d_gene: NA
v_gene: TRBV6-1
j_gene: TRBJ2-2
CDR3aa: CASTDRDGSGELFF

d_gene: TRBD2
v_gene: TRBV19
j_gene: TRBJ2-1
CDR3aa: CASNVGLAGGNEQFF

d_gene: TRBD1
v_gene: TRBV4-1
j_gene: TRBJ1-2
CDR3aa: CASSQGDAPGQLNYGYTF

d_gene: NA
v_gene: TRBV5-6
j_gene: TRBJ1-3
CDR3aa: CASSLGPRSGNTIYF

d_gene: NA
v_gene: TRBV9
j_gene: TRBJ2-7
CDR3aa: CASSEGGAGRLGEQYF

d_gene: NA
v_gene: TRBV11-2
j_gene: TRBJ2-7
CDR3aa: CASSPAEGGVYEQYF

d_gene: NA
v_gene: TRBV6-1
j_gene: TRBJ1-2
CDR3aa: CASSERGELNYGYTF

d_gene: NA
v_gene: TRBV7-6
j_gene: TRBJ2-5
CDR3aa: CASSQGHNQETQYF

d_gene: TRBD1
v_gene: TRBV29-1
j_gene: TRBJ2-1
CDR3aa: CSVATGQGGTYNEQFF

d_gene: NA
v_gene: TRBV7-9
j_gene: TRBJ1-1
CDR3aa: CASRGPREVRMEAFF

d_gene: NA
v_gene: TRBV19
j_gene: TRBJ2-7
CDR3aa: CASSMGRAYEQYF

d_gene: TRBD2
v_gene: TRBV2
j_gene: TRBJ2-5
CDR3aa: CASSELRGDLQETQYF

d_gene: NA
v_gene: TRBV10-2
j_gene: TRBJ2-1
CDR3aa: CASSEEGWGYNEQFF

d_gene: NA
v_gene: TRBV19
j_gene: TRBJ1-2
CDR3aa: CASSEAGARGYGYTF

d_gene: NA
v_gene: TRBV5-6
j_gene: TRBJ1-2
CDR3aa: CASSLAPRGLGDPYTF

d_gene: NA
v_gene: TRBV2
j_gene: TRBJ1-5
CDR3aa: CASSEMWSNQPQHF

d_gene: TRBD1
v_gene: TRBV15
j_gene: TRBJ1-4
CDR3aa: CATSGGKGQGYEKLFF

d_gene: NA
v_gene: TRBV7-9
j_gene: TRBJ2-7
CDR3aa: CASSLLRAYEQYF

d_gene: TRBD1
v_gene: TRBV7-8
j_gene: TRBJ2-4
CDR3aa: CASSPPGQGVRSIQYF

d_gene: NA
v_gene: TRBV27
j_gene: TRBJ1-5
CDR3aa: CASSLSSGNLNQPQHF

d_gene: NA
v_gene: TRBV4-2
j_gene: TRBJ2-1
CDR3aa: CASSQGVRGPTYEQFF

d_gene: NA
v_gene: TRBV27
j_gene: TRBJ1-1
CDR3aa: CASSQDTPNTEAFF

d_gene: NA
v_gene: TRBV2
j_gene: TRBJ2-2
CDR3aa: CASSVTGELFF

d_gene: NA
v_gene: TRBV2
j_gene: TRBJ2-7
CDR3aa: CASSGSSGSSYEQYF

d_gene: NA
v_gene: TRBV5-1
j_gene: TRBJ2-7
CDR3aa: CASSLDRSYEQYF

d_gene: NA
v_gene: TRBV2
j_gene: TRBJ1-4
CDR3aa: CASGRTGATNEKLFF

d_gene: NA
v_gene: TRBV7-9
j_gene: TRBJ1-2
CDR3aa: CASSLEGTRGYTF

d_gene: TRBD1
v_gene: TRBV2
j_gene: TRBJ2-7
CDR3aa: CASTSTGSSSYEQYF

d_gene: NA
v_gene: TRBV5-1
j_gene: TRBJ1-1
CDR3aa: CASSSTEMNTEAFF

d_gene: NA
v_gene: TRBV6-1
j_gene: TRBJ2-7
CDR3aa: CANRRDTGYEQYF

d_gene: TRBD1
v_gene: TRBV18
j_gene: TRBJ2-7
CDR3aa: CASSPTGGILEQYF

d_gene: NA
v_gene: TRBV7-9
j_gene: TRBJ1-2
CDR3aa: CASSLDRVNGYTF

d_gene: NA
v_gene: TRBV25-1
j_gene: TRBJ2-7
CDR3aa: CASSVGVSYEQYF

d_gene: NA
v_gene: TRBV7-9
j_gene: TRBJ2-4
CDR3aa: CASSLVGATKNIQYF

d_gene: NA
v_gene: TRBV2
j_gene: TRBJ1-1
CDR3aa: CASRAIMNTEAFF

d_gene: NA
v_gene: TRBV29-1
j_gene: TRBJ2-1
CDR3aa: CSVETRGPLYNEQFF

d_gene: NA
v_gene: TRBV4-1
j_gene: TRBJ2-5
CDR3aa: CASSQDPPATKETQYF

d_gene: NA
v_gene: TRBV10-2
j_gene: TRBJ1-1
CDR3aa: CASSPGASTEAFF

d_gene: TRBD1
v_gene: TRBV9
j_gene: TRBJ1-1
CDR3aa: CASSEWGQGTEAFF